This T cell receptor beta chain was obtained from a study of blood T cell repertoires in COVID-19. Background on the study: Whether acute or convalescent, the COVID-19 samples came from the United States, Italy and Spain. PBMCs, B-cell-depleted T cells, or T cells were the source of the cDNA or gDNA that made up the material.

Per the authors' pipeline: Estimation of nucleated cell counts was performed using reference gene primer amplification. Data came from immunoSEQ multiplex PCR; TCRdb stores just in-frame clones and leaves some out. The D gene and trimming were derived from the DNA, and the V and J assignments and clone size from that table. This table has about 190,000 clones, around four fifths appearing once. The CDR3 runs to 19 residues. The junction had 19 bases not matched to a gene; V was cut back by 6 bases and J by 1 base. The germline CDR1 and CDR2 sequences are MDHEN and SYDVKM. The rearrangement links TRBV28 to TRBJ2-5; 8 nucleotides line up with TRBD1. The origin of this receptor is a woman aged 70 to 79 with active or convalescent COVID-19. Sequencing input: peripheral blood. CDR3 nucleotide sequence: TGTGCCAGCAGGTCCTTATTACCTACCTTCAGGGGGCGCCAAGAGACCCAGTACTTC. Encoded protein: CASRSLLPTFRGRQETQYF.